These 9 T cell receptor beta chains originate from one sample sequenced in a study of early T cells in non-severe SARS-CoV-2 infection. TCRdb re-derived calls from the 5' RACE reads in MiXCR, one entry per CDR3 protein. The sample lists some 80,000 distinct CDR3 sequences; 9.5% to 15% were seen once. The specimen sequenced was whole blood. These receptors all come from an adult who was a healthcare worker with PCR-confirmed SARS-CoV-2 infection or an uninfected control (not recorded which).

CDR3: CSVHLADSYNEQFF. CDR3 DNA sequence: TGCAGCGTTCATCTAGCGGACTCCTACAATGAGCAGTTCTTC. The J gene is TRBJ2-1, the V gene TRBV29-1, with TRBD2 identical over 7 bases. This CDR3 has 14 residues. The V segment lost 5 bases and the J segment 0 bases; nucleotides outside the gene matches: 4. The germline CDR1 and CDR2 sequences are SQVTM and ANQGSEA.

Concerning this clonotype: This may arise from a read error, as a much more abundant clone is one base away. This CDR3 fails to terminate in the conserved phenylalanine or tryptophan, so it likely reflects a read error. The DNA is omitted, as the CDR3 cannot be located on it reliably, and the CDR3 follows TCRdb's listing. The chain employs TRBV27 and TRBJ2-1; the table's TRBD1 call for D was not verified on the DNA. The germline CDR1 and CDR2 sequences are MNHEY and SMNVEV (reference sequence). The CDR3 length is 12 residues, termini included. CDR3 sequence reads: CASSPHRGREFS.

This clonotype appeared a few times. The gene calls are TRBV6-5 and TRBJ2-5, with a possible D match to TRBD1 (5 bases). Looked up from germline, CDR1 is MNHEY and CDR2 is SVGAGI. Trimming took off 1 base at V and 0 bases at J, with 12 bases between the two ends. CDR3 length equals 16 residues. The CDR3 protein is CASSYYWGSNQETQYF. Here the CDR3 DNA reads TGTGCCAGCAGTTACTATTGGGGCTCCAACCAAGAGACCCAGTACTTC.

This clonotype has more than one count but fewer than ten. This chain uses TRBV20-1 with TRBJ2-7; D is undetermined. Germline V gives CDR1 DFQATT, CDR2 SNEGSKA (reference sequence). V lost 5 bases, J lost 2 bases, and 13 bases lay in between. The CDR3 is made up of 13 amino acids. CDR3: CSAPFFDTYEQYF. CDR3 DNA: TGCAGTGCTCCTTTTTTCGATACCTACGAGCAGTACTTC.

The V call is TRBV4-1, the J call TRBJ2-7; either TRBD1 or TRBD2 may fit D (5 bases each). The CDR3 loop spans 15 amino acids. CDR1 and CDR2 (germline): MGHRA, YSYEKL. V was clipped by 0 bases and J by 4 bases, with 13 bases between them. DNA for the CDR3: TGCGCCAGCAGCCAAGATGAGAGCGGACAATACGAGCAGTACTTC. Amino acid sequence: CASSQDESGQYEQYF.

This clonotype has a handful of counts. This chain uses TRBV12-5 with TRBJ2-1; D perhaps matches TRBD2 (6 bases). V lost 0 bases to trimming and J lost 4 bases, with 19 bases between them. CDR1 LGHNT and CDR2 FRNRAP come from the germline V gene. The CDR3 sequence is 18 residues long. CDR3 residues: CASGLVIGSGHFYNEQFF. As DNA, the CDR3 is TGTGCTAGTGGTTTGGTAATTGGTAGCGGTCATTTTTACAATGAGCAGTTCTTC.

This clonotype was detected a few times. The chain employs TRBV7-9 and TRBJ1-5; D is unclear. Germline CDR1 is SEHNR and CDR2 is FQNEAQ (reference sequence). The CDR3 covers 12 residues. Trimming shortened V by 5 bases and J by 3 bases, and 5 bases separated the two germline ends. Written as DNA, the CDR3 is TGTGCCAGCAGCCCTCCCAATCAGCCCCAGCATTTT. Its translation is CASSPPNQPQHF.

This clonotype was seen a few times. V gene TRBV29-1 combines with J gene TRBJ2-5; 12 nucleotides agree with TRBD2. V shed 5 bases and J 2 bases; nucleotides not matched to a gene: 3. In germline, CDR1 is SQVTM, CDR2 ANQGSEA. The CDR3 has 14 residues. The CDR3, as DNA: TGCAGCGTTTTTACTAGCGGGAGGCAAGAGACCCAGTACTTC. It codes for CSVFTSGRQETQYF.

The genes are TRBV5-1 and TRBJ1-1; D remains unclear. The V and J ends lost 0 bases and 1 base respectively, with 13 bases between them. CDR1 SGHRS and CDR2 YFSETQ come from the germline V gene. CDR3 length equals 16 residues. The CDR3 loop is CASSLAGTRPNTEAFF. In DNA, the CDR3 is TGCGCCAGCAGCTTGGCAGGCACAAGGCCGAACACTGAAGCTTTCTTT.